This T cell receptor (beta chain) was recovered during a study of blood T cell repertoires in COVID-19. Study-level information: Collection of acute and convalescent COVID-19 samples took place in the United States, Italy and Spain.

This CDR3 has 13 amino acids. V lost 1 base to trimming and J lost 8 bases, with 8 bases between them. Germline loops: CDR1 SGHDN, CDR2 FVKESK. Assay: immunoSEQ multiplex PCR; the TCRdb copy retains only in-frame clones and omits some. The data hold around 400,000 clones, with roughly 86% observed a single time. In Seattle, patients joined the study during active infection and were tracked longitudinally. This clonotype was sampled from a woman aged 60 to 75 with COVID-19, enrolled during active disease. Sequencing was carried out using peripheral blood. The genes are TRBV14 and TRBJ2-2; D gene uncertain. As DNA, the CDR3 is TGTGCCAGCAGCCAAGTGTGGGCTGGGGAGCTGTTTTTT. It yields the protein CASSQVWAGELFF. Full variable domain (remainder filled in from reference TRBV14 and TRBJ2-2): EAGVTQFPSHSVIEKGQTVTLRCDPISGHDNLYWYRRVMGKEIKFLLHFVKESKQDESGMPNNRFLAERTGGTYSTLKVQPAELEDSGVYFCASSQVWAGELFFGEGSRLTVL.